This T cell receptor (beta chain) was documented in a study of PD-1 blockade in classical Hodgkin lymphoma. Time point noted: cycle 4 day 1 (C4D1), after five to seven weeks of nivolumab. Patients all relapsed after autologous stem cell transplantation, and there was variation in brentuximab vedotin exposure. The patients, who had relapsed/refractory classical Hodgkin lymphoma, achieved best responses of complete response, partial response or progressive disease. Broader study findings: Whatever underlies the repertoire differences (possibly disease activity or prior therapy) remains undefined. Healthy donors were reported to have higher baseline TCR diversity than newly diagnosed patients. For complete responders, baseline diversity was comparable to that of newly diagnosed patients.

Details on this clone: As yet, its antigen is unknown.

Germline CDR1 reads MDHEN; CDR2 reads SYDVKM. The CDR3 has 17 residues. V shed 5 bases and J shed 0 bases, with 17 bases lying between them. TCRdb's table, derived via immunoSEQ multiplex PCR, lists solely in-frame clones and lacks some. The table has 40,000 to 45,000 clones, 65% to 70% seen once. The chain carries TRBV28 and TRBJ1-5, with D maybe TRBD1 (5 bases). The sample in question was peripheral blood mononuclear cells (PBMCs), obtained before the fourth cycle of nivolumab. The TCR originated in a human donor with classical Hodgkin lymphoma. CDR3 amino acids: CASSPHRGEYSNQPQHF. The CDR3 nucleotides are TGTGCCAGCAGTCCTCATCGGGGGGAGTATAGCAATCAGCCCCAGCATTTT.